This TCR beta chain was captured by sequencing in a study of shared clonotypes between healthy human individuals. Using immunoSEQ multiplex PCR, the repertoire was profiled, and TCRdb retains in-frame clones only, with some absent. The sample consists of roughly 1.5 million clones, 95% to 99% of them appearing once. Trimming left V 4 bases short and J 4 bases short, with 16 bases between. This CDR3 contains 15 residues. Germline V lookup: CDR1 SEHNR, CDR2 FQNEAQ (reference sequence). This TCR derives from a man aged 25 to 40 in good health. Sequencing was performed on naive CD4+ T cells sorted from blood. Subset here: CD45RA+ positively selected. The rearrangement joins TRBV7-9 to TRBJ1-2, with TRBD1 as a possible D gene (5 bases). CDR3 bases: TGTGCCAGCAGCTCCCCCCGGGGGGGACCCTATGGCTACACCTTC. This sequence encodes CASSSPRGGPYGYTF.